The 6 T cell receptor beta chains below all came from one sample that was sequenced in a study of Ad26.COV2.S vaccination and SARS-CoV-2 variants. Profiling relied on immunoSEQ multiplex PCR, and the TCRdb table lists in-frame clones only, not all of them. The sample carries a few hundred thousand clones, approximately 87% recorded once. The treatment here: around 19 received Ad26.COV2.S at low or high dose, single or two shots; several received placebo; per-sample allocation not given. Day 63 after the first injection of vaccine or placebo was the sampling time. Here the sequenced sample was peripheral blood, taken in a trial of Ad26.COV2.S vaccine versus placebo. Receptors were obtained from a person between 18 and 65 years old who received the Ad26.COV2.S COVID-19 vaccine or a placebo.

This chain joins TRBV29-1 and TRBJ2-2, with 8 bases fitting TRBD1. Looked up from germline, CDR1 is SQVTM and CDR2 is ANQGSEA. This CDR3 comprises 15 residues. The junction had 9 bases not matched to a gene; V was cut back by 6 bases and J by 3 bases. The CDR3 protein is CSVELHRGDTGELFF. In nucleotides, the CDR3 is TGCAGCGTCGAACTCCACAGGGGGGACACCGGGGAGCTGTTTTTT.

Note on this clone: Different DNA sequences within this sample yield the same CDR3. The chain recombines TRBV28 with TRBJ1-2; perhaps TRBD1 as D (5 bases). The germline CDR1 and CDR2 sequences are MDHEN and SYDVKM. This CDR3 region has 13 residues. V lost 7 bases and J lost 2, with 11 bases in between. Here the CDR3 DNA reads TGTGCCAGCACCCTCGGGGGGAACTATGGCTACACCTTC. This sequence encodes CASTLGGNYGYTF.

The chain employs TRBV2 and TRBJ2-5; D could derive from TRBD1 or TRBD2 (6 bases each). V gave up 8 bases and J gave up 7 bases, with 14 bases separating them. This CDR3 is built from 12 residues. Looked up from germline, CDR1 is SNHLY and CDR2 is FYNNEI. The CDR3 protein is CASRRGLRTQYF. CDR3 sequence (DNA): TGTGCCAGCCGCCGGGGGCTTCGGACCCAGTACTTC.

This clone was recorded once. The chain links TRBV2 to TRBJ1-2; unclear D gene. CDR3 length equals 10 residues. Deletions cut 6 bases from V and 10 bases from J, with 9 bases between. Germline V lookup: CDR1 SNHLY, CDR2 FYNNEI. The CDR3 loop is CASRLGYYTF. CDR3 coding DNA: TGTGCCAGCAGATTAGGGTACTACACCTTC.

J is TRBJ2-5 and V is TRBV4-2; TRBD2 agrees at 7 bases. Trimming cost V 1 base and J 3 bases; bases outside gene matches: 11. The CDR3 is 17 residues long. The V gene's germline CDR1 is LGHNA and CDR2 YNFKEQ. The CDR3 DNA reads as TGTGCCAGCAGCCAAGGGTCCGAGGGAGGGGCGGAAGAGACCCAGTACTTC. This codes for CASSQGSEGGAEETQYF.

The rearrangement uses TRBV5-5 and TRBJ2-6; D gene ambiguous. The CDR3 length is 14 residues. V lost 2 bases and J 0 bases, leaving 3 bases between the germline ends. The germline gives CDR1 SGHKS, CDR2 YYEKEE (reference sequence). The DNA for the CDR3 is TGTGCCAGCAGCTTCGGCTCTGGGGCCAACGTCCTGACTTTC. Amino acids: CASSFGSGANVLTF.